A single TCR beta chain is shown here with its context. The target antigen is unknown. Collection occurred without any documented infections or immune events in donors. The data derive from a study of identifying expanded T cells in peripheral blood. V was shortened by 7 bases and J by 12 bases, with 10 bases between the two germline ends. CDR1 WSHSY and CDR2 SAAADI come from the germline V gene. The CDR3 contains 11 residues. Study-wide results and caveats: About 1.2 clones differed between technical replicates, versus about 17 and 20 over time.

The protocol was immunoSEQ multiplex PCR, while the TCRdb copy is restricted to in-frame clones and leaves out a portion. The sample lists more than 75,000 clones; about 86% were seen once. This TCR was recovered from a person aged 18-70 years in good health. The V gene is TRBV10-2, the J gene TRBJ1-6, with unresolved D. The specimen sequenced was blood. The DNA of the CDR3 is TGCGCCAGCACCCAAGCCGGACCCCTCCACTTT. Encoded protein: CASTQAGPLHF.